These 2 T cell receptor beta chains originate from one sample sequenced in a study of blood T cell repertoires in COVID-19. Using immunoSEQ multiplex PCR, the repertoire was profiled, and TCRdb retains in-frame clones only, with some absent. The table has approximately 75,000 clones, 75% to 90% seen once; the top ten hold around 6.3%. The sample taken for sequencing was peripheral blood. Source of these receptors: a man older than 75 with COVID-19, enrolled during active disease.

This clone was seen more than once but under ten times. The V call is TRBV2, the J call TRBJ1-1; 9 bases match TRBD1. The trim removed 6 bases at V and 2 bases at J, leaving 4 bases unmatched. The CDR3 has 14 amino acids. The germline V gene has CDR1 SNHLY and CDR2 FYNNEI. This CDR3 is CASRWTGANTEAFF. DNA of the CDR3: TGTGCCAGCAGGTGGACAGGGGCCAACACTGAAGCTTTCTTT.

CDR3 nucleotides: TGTGCCACCAGGACACCGGCCGTTAGCAATCAGCCCCAGCATTTT. Protein: CATRTPAVSNQPQHF. This chain connects TRBV6-5 to TRBJ1-5; perhaps TRBD1 as D (5 bases). This CDR3 spans 15 amino acids. Looked up from germline, CDR1 is MNHEY and CDR2 is SVGAGI. Trimming stripped 10 bases from V and 0 bases from J, with 16 bases between.